The T cell receptor (beta chain) described here comes from a study of shared clonotypes between healthy human individuals. Points from the study as a whole: Naive subsets typically showed greater estimated richness than memory subsets.

Positively selected for CCR7, the CD45RO-negative cells used as naive CD8 cells excluded terminally differentiated effector memory CD45RA+ cells. In the original analysis: Junction-only sequences without quality scores were provided by ImmunoSEQ, so filtering was different. This table comes from immunoSEQ multiplex PCR, and its TCRdb copy is limited to in-frame clones, with some not included. V and J calls and clone size are those listed in that table; D and trimming were worked out from the DNA. Of more than 2 million clones listed, about 95% are singletons. Notes on this clone: The antigen remains unidentified. Compared with germline, one end of the junction differs, possibly owing to a read error.

Germline CDR1 reads SGHRS; CDR2 reads YFSETQ. The CDR3 contains 17 residues. Sample: naive CD8+ T cells sorted from blood. The clonotype comes from a man in his late teens or twenties in good health. This rearrangement joins TRBV5-1 to TRBJ1-1; D gene unclear. CDR3 residues: CASTLTPGISWNTEAFF. Written as DNA, the CDR3 is TGCGCCAGCACCTTGACGCCGGGGATAAGTTGGAACACTGAAGCTTTCTTT.